A single sample is the source of the 18 T cell receptor beta chains below, sequenced in a study of T cell repertoires in cytomegalovirus infection. One entry per CDR3 protein results from TCRdb running MiXCR on the reads. Here the sample spans 300,000 to 400,000 distinct CDR3 sequences, around a tenth being singletons. Sample: PBMCs. All receptors come from a human donor in good health (CMV status not recorded). Some clones in this sample may be carry-over from other donors' samples.

This clonotype was detected many times. The chain employs TRBV27 and TRBJ2-1; 7 nucleotides align to TRBD2. With V trimmed by 7 bases and J by 4 bases, 25 bases remained unmatched. This CDR3 is built from 20 residues. CDR1 and CDR2 (germline): MNHEY, SMNVEV (reference sequence). CDR3 residues: CASTSVGPSGYVPGYNEQFF. The CDR3 DNA reads TGTGCCAGCACCAGCGTAGGGCCTAGCGGTTATGTCCCTGGGTACAATGAGCAGTTCTTC.

This sequence joins TRBV7-9 and TRBJ2-7; D is ambiguous. Germline V lookup: CDR1 SEHNR, CDR2 FQNEAQ (reference sequence). The CDR3 loop spans 14 amino acids. V dropped 4 bases and J dropped 0 bases, with 10 bases sitting between them. CDR3 in amino acids: CASSSWLHSYEQYF. CDR3 sequence (DNA): TGTGCCAGCAGCTCGTGGCTCCACTCCTACGAGCAGTACTTC. Looking up the rest from reference TRBV7-9 and TRBJ2-7 gives the full variable domain: DTGVSQNPRHKITKRGQNVTFRCDPISEHNRLYWYRQTLGQGPEFLTYFQNEAQLEKSRLLSDRFSAERPKGSFSTLEIQRTEQGDSAMYLCASSSWLHSYEQYFGPGTRLTVT.

This clonotype was counted ten times or more. The chain couples TRBV20-1 to TRBJ2-1, with D maybe TRBD2 (5 bases). The length of the CDR3 is 13 residues. The germline V gene encodes CDR1 DFQATT and CDR2 SNEGSKA (reference sequence). Trimming removed 6 bases at V and 15 bases at J, with 24 bases between. CDR3: CSAAGLSVSPGFF. CDR3 bases: TGCAGTGCGGCAGGTCTTAGCGTGTCCCCGGGGTTCTTC.

This clonotype was observed many times. The chain recombines TRBV12-3 or TRBV12-4 with TRBJ2-2; tentative D call: TRBD2 (5 bases). This CDR3 is 15 amino acids long. V was pared by 7 bases and J by 0 bases, with 12 bases between. CDR3 bases: TGTGCCAGCATTATAAGCGGAACGAACACCGGGGAGCTGTTTTTT. Translating it yields CASIISGTNTGELFF.

This clonotype appeared a few times. This chain joins TRBV18 and TRBJ2-3; 7 bases are shared with TRBD2. The junction had 11 bases not matched to a gene; V was cut back by 6 bases and J by 2 bases. The CDR3 spans 16 residues. Germline V CDR1 and CDR2: KGHSH, LQKENI. CDR3 DNA sequence: TGTGCCAGCTCTCGTTACCAGACTAGCCCCACAGATACGCAGTATTTT. Translating it yields CASSRYQTSPTDTQYF.

This clonotype was found many times. This chain links TRBV6-2 or TRBV6-3 with TRBJ2-1; D is possibly TRBD1 or TRBD2 (5 bases each). Germline CDR1 and CDR2: MNHEY and SVGEGT. Trimming removed 4 bases from V and 9 bases from J, with 10 bases in between. This CDR3 contains 12 residues. The CDR3, as DNA: TGTGCCAGCAGTTCGGGGCAGGGTGAGCAGTTCTTC. This translates into CASSSGQGEQFF.

This clonotype was seen more than once but under ten times. The chain combines TRBV28 with TRBJ2-1; TRBD2 aligns across 12 bases. Looked up from germline, CDR1 is MDHEN and CDR2 is SYDVKM. CDR3 length: 15 residues. V was pared by 7 bases and J by 8 bases, with 9 bases of the junction left unmatched. The CDR3 here is CASTTPTSGSDEQFF. The CDR3 DNA reads TGTGCCAGCACCACCCCGACTAGCGGGAGCGATGAGCAGTTCTTC.

This clonotype has a handful of counts. V and J are TRBV12-3 or TRBV12-4 and TRBJ1-5, with 9 nucleotides matching TRBD1. V was clipped by 6 bases and J by 4 bases; unmatched bases: 4. The length of the CDR3 is 14 residues. The CDR3 spells CASRGTGPNQPQHF. The DNA for the CDR3 is TGTGCCAGCAGAGGGACAGGGCCTAATCAGCCCCAGCATTTT.

Comment on this clonotype: One end of the junction is discordant with germline, which a read error may explain. This CDR3 is CASSQDGGTINF. CDR3 bases: TGCGCCAGCAGCCAAGATGGGGGGACAATTAACTTC. This chain connects TRBV4-1 to TRBJ2-7; D may correspond to TRBD1 or TRBD2 (6 bases each). This CDR3 region has 12 residues. From germline, CDR1 is MGHRA and CDR2 YSYEKL.

This clonotype has at least ten counts. This chain joins TRBV27 and TRBJ1-4, with 8 bases aligning to TRBD1. The trim removed 2 bases at V and 8 bases at J, leaving 10 bases unmatched. CDR3 length: 16 amino acids. Germline V gene sequence: CDR1 MNHEY, CDR2 SMNVEV (reference sequence). The CDR3: CASSLGTGAAEEKLFF. CDR3 nucleotides: TGTGCCAGCAGTTTAGGGACAGGAGCGGCGGAGGAAAAACTGTTTTTT.

This clonotype was found many times. J is TRBJ2-4 and V is TRBV7-6; 9 nucleotides agree with TRBD1. Germline V gene sequence: CDR1 SGHVS, CDR2 FNYEAQ. This CDR3 spans 14 amino acids. V gave up 3 bases and J gave up 8 bases; unmatched junction bases: 5. For the CDR3, the DNA is TGTGCCAGCAGCTTTTCGGGACAGGGATACATTCAGTACTTC. It yields the protein CASSFSGQGYIQYF. The full variable domain, its missing parts supplied by reference TRBV7-6 and TRBJ2-4, is GAGVSQSPRYKVTKRGQDVALRCDPISGHVSLYWYRQALGQGPEFLTYFNYEAQQDKSGLPNDRFSAERPEGSISTLTIQRTEQRDSAMYRCASSFSGQGYIQYFGAGTRLSVL.

The rearrangement uses TRBV12-3 or TRBV12-4 and TRBJ1-2; the match to TRBD1 covers 8 bases. The J segment lost 4 bases and the V segment lost 10 bases, leaving 5 bases of the junction unmatched. There are 12 residues in the CDR3. The CDR3 sequence: CAIETGAYGYTF. In nucleotides, the CDR3 is TGTGCCATCGAGACAGGGGCCTATGGCTACACCTTC.

This clonotype was detected many times. The chain has TRBV11-2 and TRBJ1-5; tentatively, D is TRBD1 (6 bases). Per the germline V gene, CDR1 is SGHAT and CDR2 is FQNNGV. The V end was cut by 5 bases, the J end by 4 bases, with 18 bases between. CDR3 length: 16 amino acids. The CDR3 bases are TGTGCCAGCAGCCCCACTCTGGGGGGGACAAATCAGCCCCAGCATTTT. Its protein product is CASSPTLGGTNQPQHF.

There are a few counts of this clonotype. The V gene is TRBV6-5, the J gene TRBJ2-4; 16 bases agree with TRBD2. Germline CDR1 is MNHEY and CDR2 is SVGAGI. J was trimmed by 8 bases and V by 5 bases; bases with no gene match: 6. The CDR3 length is 16 residues. This CDR3 is CASSRSGLAGGHIQYF. CDR3 nucleotide sequence: TGTGCCAGCAGTCGATCGGGACTAGCGGGGGGGCACATTCAGTACTTC.

This clonotype was seen only a few times. The chain combines TRBV7-8 with TRBJ1-3; D call uncertain. The CDR3 spans 16 residues. Germline V gives CDR1 SGHVS, CDR2 FQNEAQ. V lost 5 bases and J lost 5, with 19 bases in between. In DNA form, the CDR3 reads TGTGCCAGCAGCCCCTCGCGGGCCCTGGGCCGAAACACCATATATTTT. Translation gives CASSPSRALGRNTIYF.

This clonotype turned up a few times. CDR3 DNA: TGTGCCAGCAGCCAAGATCTGAGTTCGGAGCAGTACTTC. Residues: CASSQDLSSEQYF. This chain links TRBV3-1 with TRBJ2-7; unclear D gene. Trimming shortened V by 0 bases and J by 7 bases, and 10 bases separated the two germline ends. The CDR3 is made up of 13 amino acids. CDR1 and CDR2 from the germline V gene are LGHDT and YNNKEL (reference sequence).

The rearrangement joins TRBV15 to TRBJ2-3; D may correspond to TRBD1 or TRBD2 (5 bases each). Germline V gene lookup returns CDR1 LNHNV and CDR2 YYDKDF (reference sequence). The CDR3 is 17 amino acids. Trimming removed 0 bases from V and 6 bases from J, with 19 bases in between. Here the CDR3 DNA reads TGTGCCACCAGCAGAGATGCTGCAATAGCCCGGGGCGATACGCAGTATTTT. Amino acid sequence: CATSRDAAIARGDTQYF.

This clonotype was recorded a few times. The rearrangement links TRBV12-3 or TRBV12-4 to TRBJ2-1; D gene uncertain. V was clipped by 3 bases and J by 4 bases, with 13 bases between them. The CDR3 loop spans 15 amino acids. CDR3 coding DNA: TGTGCCAGCAGTTTCTACAGCGATGTGTACAATGAGCAGTTCTTC. Its protein is CASSFYSDVYNEQFF.